The source of this TCR beta chain is a study of cytomegalovirus exposure and HLA in healthy donors. Study outcomes and limitations: An apparent linkage of common viral pathogens to several of the most significant clusters emerged in a later analysis. In a later analysis, most CMV-associated TCR beta chains appeared HLA-restricted. The authors judged a highly shared variant cluster likely a sequencing artifact. In an earlier analysis, about 87% or about 30%: the productive usage of most TCR beta V segments.

This clone was observed a handful of times. Its antigen is not identified. The study ran its PCR with 60 Vbeta and 13 Jbeta primers. Clones were read by immunoSEQ multiplex PCR, and TCRdb kept only the in-frame ones, dropping some. Among over 200,000 clones listed, approximately 79% were seen once. This CDR3 region has 14 residues. V shed 5 bases, J shed 6 bases, and the junction held 6 bases outside the gene matches. The germline V gene has CDR1 SGHVS and CDR2 FNYEAQ. This TCR was sampled from a male donor in good health and CMV-seronegative. Sequenced: PBMCs. This chain connects TRBV7-6 to TRBJ2-7; 11 positions agree with TRBD1. CDR3 DNA: TGTGCCAGCAGCCCAAGGACAGGGGGCGTCGAGCAGTACTTC. As protein: CASSPRTGGVEQYF.